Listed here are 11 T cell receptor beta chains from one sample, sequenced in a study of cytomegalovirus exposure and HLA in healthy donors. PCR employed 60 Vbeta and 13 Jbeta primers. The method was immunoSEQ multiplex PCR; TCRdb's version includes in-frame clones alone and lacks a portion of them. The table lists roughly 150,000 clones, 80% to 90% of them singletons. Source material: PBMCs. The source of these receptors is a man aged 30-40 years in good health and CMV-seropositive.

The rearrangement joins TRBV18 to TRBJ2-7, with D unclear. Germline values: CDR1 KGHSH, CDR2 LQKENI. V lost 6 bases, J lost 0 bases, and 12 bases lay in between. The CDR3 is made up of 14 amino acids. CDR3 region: CASSPTWSSYEQYF. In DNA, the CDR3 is TGTGCCAGCTCCCCTACTTGGAGCTCCTACGAGCAGTACTTC.

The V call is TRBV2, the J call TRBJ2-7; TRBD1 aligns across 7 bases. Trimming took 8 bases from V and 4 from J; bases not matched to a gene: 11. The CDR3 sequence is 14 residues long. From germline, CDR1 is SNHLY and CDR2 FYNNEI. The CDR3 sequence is CASERQDRRYEQYF. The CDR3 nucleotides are TGTGCCAGCGAGAGACAGGACAGGAGGTACGAGCAGTACTTC. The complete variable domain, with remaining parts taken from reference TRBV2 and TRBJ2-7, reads EPEVTQTPSHQVTQMGQEVILRCVPISNHLYFYWYRQILGQKVEFLVSFYNNEISEKSEIFDDQFSVERPDGSNFTLKIRSTKLEDSAMYFCASERQDRRYEQYFGPGTRLTVT.

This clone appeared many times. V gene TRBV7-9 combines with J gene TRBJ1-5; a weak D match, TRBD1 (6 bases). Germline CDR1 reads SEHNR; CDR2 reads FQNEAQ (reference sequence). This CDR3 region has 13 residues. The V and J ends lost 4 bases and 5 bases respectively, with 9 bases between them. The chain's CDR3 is CASSSQGYQPQHF. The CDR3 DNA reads TGTGCCAGCAGCTCACAGGGCTATCAGCCCCAGCATTTT.

CDR3 sequence: CASSEQTSGVTDTQYF. The CDR3 DNA sequence: TGTGCCAGCAGTGAACAGACTAGCGGGGTCACAGATACGCAGTATTTT. The chain links TRBV2 to TRBJ2-3; 11 bases are shared with TRBD2. The CDR3 has 16 amino acids. Unmatched junction bases numbered 3, after V lost 2 bases and J lost 2 bases. From germline, CDR1 is SNHLY and CDR2 FYNNEI.

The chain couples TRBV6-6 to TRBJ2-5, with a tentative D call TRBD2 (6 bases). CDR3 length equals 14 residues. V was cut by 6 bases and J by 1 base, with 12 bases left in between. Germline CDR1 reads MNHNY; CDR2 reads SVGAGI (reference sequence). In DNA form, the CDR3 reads TGTGCCAGCAGCCAATCTAGCGCCCAAGAGACCCAGTACTTC. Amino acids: CASSQSSAQETQYF.

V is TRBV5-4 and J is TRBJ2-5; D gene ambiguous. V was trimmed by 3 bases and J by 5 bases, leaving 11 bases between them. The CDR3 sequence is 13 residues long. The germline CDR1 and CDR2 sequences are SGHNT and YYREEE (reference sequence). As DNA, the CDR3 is TGTGCCAGCAGCTACCCTGCGGAGGAGACCCAGTACTTC. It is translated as CASSYPAEETQYF. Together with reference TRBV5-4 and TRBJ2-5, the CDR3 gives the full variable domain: ETGVTQSPTHLIKTRGQQVTLRCSSQSGHNTVSWYQQALGQGPQFIFQYYREEENGRGNFPPRFSGLQFPNYSSELNVNALELDDSALYLCASSYPAEETQYFGPGTRLLVL.

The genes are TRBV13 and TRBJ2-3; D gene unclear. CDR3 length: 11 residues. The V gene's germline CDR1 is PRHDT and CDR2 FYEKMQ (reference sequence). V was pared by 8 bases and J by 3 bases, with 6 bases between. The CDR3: CASETTDTQYF. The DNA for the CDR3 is TGTGCCAGCGAGACAACAGATACGCAGTATTTT. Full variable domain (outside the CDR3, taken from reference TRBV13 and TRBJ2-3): AAGVIQSPRHLIKEKRETATLKCYPIPRHDTVYWYQQGPGQDPQFLISFYEKMQSDKGSIPDRFSAQQFSDYHSELNMSSLELGDSALYFCASETTDTQYFGPGTRLTVL.

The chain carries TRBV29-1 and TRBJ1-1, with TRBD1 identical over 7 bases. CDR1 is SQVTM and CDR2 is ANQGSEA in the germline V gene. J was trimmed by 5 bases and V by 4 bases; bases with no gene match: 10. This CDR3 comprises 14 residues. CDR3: CSVAGQGVGTEAFF. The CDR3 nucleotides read TGCAGCGTTGCCGGCCAGGGGGTGGGGACTGAAGCTTTCTTT.

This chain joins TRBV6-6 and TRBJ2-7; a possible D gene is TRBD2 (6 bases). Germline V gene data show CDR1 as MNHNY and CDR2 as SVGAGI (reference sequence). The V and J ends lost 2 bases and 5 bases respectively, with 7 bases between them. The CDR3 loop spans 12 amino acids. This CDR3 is CASSYGGNEQYV. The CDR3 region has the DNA TGTGCCAGCAGTTACGGAGGGAACGAGCAGTACGTC.

CDR3 sequence reads: CASSPPGLAVYEQYF. CDR3 DNA sequence: TGTGCCAGCTCACCTCCGGGACTAGCGGTCTACGAGCAGTACTTC. The genes are TRBV18 and TRBJ2-7; 11 bases are a match to TRBD2. CDR3 length equals 15 residues. Germline CDR1 and CDR2: KGHSH and LQKENI. V shed 3 bases and J 3 bases; nucleotides not matched to a gene: 4. Full variable domain (rest looked up from reference TRBV18 and TRBJ2-7): NAGVMQNPRHLVRRRGQEARLRCSPMKGHSHVYWYRQLPEEGLKFMVYLQKENIIDESGMPKERFSAEFPKEGPSILRIQQVVRGDSAAYFCASSPPGLAVYEQYFGPGTRLTVT.

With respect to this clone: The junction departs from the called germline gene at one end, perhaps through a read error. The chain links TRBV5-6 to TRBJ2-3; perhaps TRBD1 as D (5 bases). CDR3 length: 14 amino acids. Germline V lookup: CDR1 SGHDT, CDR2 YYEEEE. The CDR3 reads CTSSLIGQSDTQYF. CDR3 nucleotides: TGTACCAGCAGCCTTATCGGACAATCAGATACGCAGTATTTT.